These T cell receptor beta chains were read from a single sample in a study of T-cell memory formation after mild COVID-19. Each CDR3 protein is one row after TCRdb ran MiXCR on the 5' RACE reads. The data contain 300,000 to 350,000 distinct CDR3 sequences, roughly an eighth of them seen just once; the ten biggest clones take up about 21%. Sequencing was done on a sample of PBMCs or a T cell subset sorted from them (not recorded which). These receptors all stem from a man younger than 35 who had mild COVID-19 (a few samples of this study predate the infection). Cell type and time point are not known. CDR3s include the opening cysteine and the closing phenylalanine or tryptophan. Each record gives: clone size, V gene, J gene, D gene, CDR3 DNA, CDR3 protein. A D gene is named only where the DNA matches it firmly. For some rows the clone size is stated as once, few or many, or as a class when expanded; others skip it.

-	TRBV15	TRBJ2-7	TRBD1	TGTGCCACCAGCAAGGACAGGGGGCCCTACGAGCAGTACTTC	CATSKDRGPYEQYF
few	TRBV5-1	TRBJ1-6	-	TGCGCCAGCAGCTCAACAGGGTTCGCCTATAATTCACCCCTCCACTTT	CASSSTGFAYNSPLHF
-	TRBV6-2/TRBV6-3	TRBJ2-3	TRBD2	TGTGCCAGCAGTTACGTGGCTAGCGGGCTTAACACAGATACGCAGTATTTT	CASSYVASGLNTDTQYF
-	TRBV5-6	TRBJ1-2	-	TGTGCCAGCAGCTTGGTTGGTGGTTTCGGCTATGGCTACACCTTC	CASSLVGGFGYGYTF
-	TRBV23-1	TRBJ2-5	-	TGCGCCAGCAGTCAAGCCCCGCCCTGGGCGGAGGAGACCCAGTACTTC	CASSQAPPWAEETQYF
-	TRBV28	TRBJ1-1	-	TGTGCCAGCAGTTTACCAGGGATCGGGACTGAAGCTTTCTTT	CASSLPGIGTEAFF
-	TRBV4-3	TRBJ2-1	-	TGCGCCAGCAGCCGGTTGCAGGGCGATGAGCAGTTCTTC	CASSRLQGDEQFF
-	TRBV28	TRBJ1-2	-	TGTGCCAGCAGTTTAGGATCGGTGACCTATGGCTACACCTTC	CASSLGSVTYGYTF
few	TRBV6-6	TRBJ1-2	-	TGTGCCAGCAGTTACATCGCAGTAGGCTACACCTTC	CASSYIAVGYTF
many	TRBV4-1	TRBJ2-3	-	TGCGCCAGCAGCCAAGTGGCAGATACGCAGTATTTT	CASSQVADTQYF
-	TRBV20-1	TRBJ1-1	-	TGCAGTGCTAGAGGTCTAAATTTGAACACTGAAGCTTTCTTT	CSARGLNLNTEAFF
few	TRBV20-1	TRBJ1-3	-	TGCAGTGCATCAGGGGAACCCTCTGGAAACACCATATATTTT	CSASGEPSGNTIYF
few	TRBV7-2	TRBJ2-5	TRBD1	TGTGCCAGCAGCATAAACCCAGGGGGAGAGACCCAGTACTTC	CASSINPGGETQYF
-	TRBV7-9	TRBJ1-6	-	TGTGCCAGCAGCCCACCCGGGCCGCCAATTCTCCACTTT	CASSPPGPPILHF
few	TRBV28	TRBJ1-4	-	TGTGCCAGCAGTCTGGGACCTAGACGGAAACTGTTTTTT	CASSLGPRRKLFF
few	TRBV4-2	TRBJ2-3	-	TGTGCCAGCAGCCCTAAGGGGGGGGCTGCAGATACGCAGTATTTT	CASSPKGGAADTQYF
few	TRBV5-1	TRBJ1-4	-	TGCGCCAGCAGCTTGACTGGCAGCGCAACTAATGAAAAACTGTTTTTT	CASSLTGSATNEKLFF
few	TRBV18	TRBJ2-2	-	TGTGCCAGCTCACCACCAGACGGGGAGCTGTTTTTT	CASSPPDGELFF
few	TRBV12-3/TRBV12-4	TRBJ1-4	-	TGTGCCAGCAGTCCCCCTTCGTCGGGAGGTGAAAAACTGTTTTTT	CASSPPSSGGEKLFF
many	TRBV7-2	TRBJ2-2	-	TGTGCCAGCAGCTTAAATCGGCAGCCTACCGGGGAGCTGTTTTTT	CASSLNRQPTGELFF
-	TRBV7-8	TRBJ2-7	TRBD1	TGTGCCAGCACCCCCGGGACAGCTACCTACGAGCAGTACTTC	CASTPGTATYEQYF
few	TRBV7-9	TRBJ1-5	-	TGTGCCAGCAGCTCAGGACGTGGTGGCGGTCAGCCCCAGCATTTT	CASSSGRGGGQPQHF
-	TRBV9	TRBJ1-1	-	TGTGCCAGCAGCGCTGGAGGTCGTACTGAAGCTTTCTTT	CASSAGGRTEAFF
few	TRBV7-2	TRBJ2-1	TRBD2	TGTGCCAGCACCCTGGGACTAGCGGGCAATGAGCAGTTCTTC	CASTLGLAGNEQFF
-	TRBV13	TRBJ1-1	-	TGTGCCAGCAGCTTGAGTTTGGGGCGTGAAGCTTTCTTT	CASSLSLGREAFF
-	TRBV6-1	TRBJ1-5	TRBD1	TGTGCCAGCAGAACCGGGACAGGGATGGGTCAGCCCCAGCATTTT	CASRTGTGMGQPQHF
-	TRBV5-1	TRBJ2-5	TRBD2	TGCGCCAGCAGTTCGACTAGCGGAGCCAAAGAGACCCAGTACTTC	CASSSTSGAKETQYF
-	TRBV12-3/TRBV12-4	TRBJ1-5	-	TGTGCCAGCAGGTCGGACAGTTTCAATCAGCCCCAGCATTTT	CASRSDSFNQPQHF
few	TRBV6-6	TRBJ1-6	-	TGTGCCAGCAGTTACTACCAGGGGCAGCCCCTCCACTTT	CASSYYQGQPLHF
-	TRBV19	TRBJ2-1	-	TGTGCCAGTAGTATCCTGGGGCCTGGGGGTGAGCAGTTCTTC	CASSILGPGGEQFF
-	TRBV5-6	TRBJ1-1	-	TGTGCCAGCAGCCAAGTCGGGACCCCTGAAGCTTTCTTT	CASSQVGTPEAFF
many	TRBV7-2	TRBJ1-2	-	TGTGCCAGCACCCCTCCCACGACAGCCGTCTATGGCTACACCTTC	CASTPPTTAVYGYTF